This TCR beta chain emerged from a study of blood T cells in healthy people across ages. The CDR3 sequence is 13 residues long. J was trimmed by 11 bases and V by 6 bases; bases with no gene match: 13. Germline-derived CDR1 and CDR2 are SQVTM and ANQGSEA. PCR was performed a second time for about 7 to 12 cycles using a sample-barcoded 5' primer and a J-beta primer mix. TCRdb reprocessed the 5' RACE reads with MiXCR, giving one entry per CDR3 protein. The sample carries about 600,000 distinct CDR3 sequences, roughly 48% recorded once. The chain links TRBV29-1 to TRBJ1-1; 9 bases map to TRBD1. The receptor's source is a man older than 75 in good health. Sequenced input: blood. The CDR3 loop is CSVANGPTGGAFF. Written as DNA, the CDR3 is TGCAGCGTCGCAAACGGACCGACAGGGGGGGCTTTCTTT.